This entry lists 14 T cell receptor beta chains sequenced from one sample in a study of memory CD4+ T cells and cytomegalovirus serostatus. The sort gate was single viable CD3+CD4+CD8-CD45RO+ cells for memory CD4+ T cells. Using immunoSEQ multiplex PCR, the repertoire was profiled, and TCRdb retains in-frame clones only, with some absent. The repertoire holds tens of thousands of clones, with 82% as singletons. Sample: memory CD4+ T cells from blood. The receptors here all came from an adult in good health and CMV-seronegative.

The rearrangement uses TRBV18 and TRBJ1-1; tentatively, D is TRBD1 (6 bases). The CDR3 contains 12 residues. V was cut by 6 bases and J by 4 bases, with 9 bases left in between. Germline V lookup: CDR1 KGHSH, CDR2 LQKENI. The CDR3 sequence: CASSGASTEAFF. The CDR3 DNA reads TGTGCCAGCTCGGGGGCGAGCACTGAAGCTTTCTTT.

The chain uses TRBV2 and TRBJ2-2; no clear D. Germline V gives CDR1 SNHLY, CDR2 FYNNEI. The CDR3 spans 13 residues. Trimming shortened V by 6 bases and J by 0 bases, and 5 bases separated the two germline ends. CDR3 protein: CASSPPNTGELFF. The CDR3 DNA sequence: TGTGCCAGCAGCCCACCGAACACCGGGGAGCTGTTTTTT.

This clone has just a few counts. The chain has TRBV2 and TRBJ2-3; no definite D call. V was cut by 6 bases and J by 5 bases, with 12 bases left in between. Germline values: CDR1 SNHLY, CDR2 FYNNEI. CDR3 length: 13 amino acids. In DNA, the CDR3 is TGTGCCAGCAGGGCCTCAAAGCTAGATACGCAGTATTTT. This sequence encodes CASRASKLDTQYF. The full variable domain, with the rest looked up from reference TRBV2 and TRBJ2-3, is EPEVTQTPSHQVTQMGQEVILRCVPISNHLYFYWYRQILGQKVEFLVSFYNNEISEKSEIFDDQFSVERPDGSNFTLKIRSTKLEDSAMYFCASRASKLDTQYFGPGTRLTVL.

In regard to this clone: Relative to the germline gene, one junction end is altered; a read error may explain this. The same CDR3 arises from other DNA sequences in this sample as well. This chain joins TRBV5-4 and TRBJ2-1; 8 positions agree with TRBD2. Germline CDR1 SGHNT, CDR2 YYREEE (reference sequence). CDR3 length: 16 amino acids. Here the CDR3 DNA reads TGTGCCAGCAGCGGCGGGGGGCCGAGCTCCTACAATGAACAGTTCTTC. Its protein product is CASSGGGPSSYNEQFF.

CDR3 in amino acids: CASRPPLAGVGEQYF. Written as DNA, the CDR3 is TGTGCCAGCAGGCCCCCGTTAGCGGGGGTAGGAGAGCAGTACTTC. The chain employs TRBV6-5 and TRBJ2-7; 9 nucleotides match TRBD2. Germline V lookup: CDR1 MNHEY, CDR2 SVGAGI. V lost 6 bases and J lost 7; bases outside the gene matches: 13. This CDR3 region has 15 residues.

The chain combines TRBV2 with TRBJ1-5; tentative D call: TRBD1 (5 bases). Per germline, CDR1 SNHLY and CDR2 FYNNEI. The CDR3 totals 14 residues. Deletions cut 1 base from V and 5 bases from J, with 9 bases between. For the CDR3, the DNA is TGTGCCAGCAGTGAAGGGCAGGGTTATCAGCCCCAGCATTTT. Protein sequence: CASSEGQGYQPQHF.

The chain combines TRBV4-3 with TRBJ1-1; no clear D. The CDR3 length is 14 residues. Between the trimmed V and J ends, which lost 4 bases and 4 bases, there was a span of 13 bases. Per the germline V gene, CDR1 is LGHNA and CDR2 is YSLEER. The chain's CDR3 is CASSRDTLGTEAFF. The CDR3 DNA sequence: TGCGCCAGCAGCCGAGACACCCTGGGCACTGAAGCTTTCTTT.

The V gene is TRBV18, the J gene TRBJ1-3, with no clear D. This CDR3 region has 13 residues. Trimming took 8 bases from V and 0 from J, leaving 8 bases between them. Germline V gene data show CDR1 as KGHSH and CDR2 as LQKENI. CDR3 loop: CASQEISGNTIYF. CDR3 bases: TGTGCCAGCCAGGAGATCTCTGGAAACACCATATATTTT. The entire variable domain, with the rest obtained from reference TRBV18 and TRBJ1-3, is as follows: NAGVMQNPRHLVRRRGQEARLRCSPMKGHSHVYWYRQLPEEGLKFMVYLQKENIIDESGMPKERFSAEFPKEGPSILRIQQVVRGDSAAYFCASQEISGNTIYFGEGSWLTVV.

The chain joins TRBV7-2 to TRBJ2-1; 13 bases fit TRBD2. The germline gives CDR1 SGHTA, CDR2 FQGNSA. Trimming removed 1 base from V and 6 bases from J; junction bases left unmatched: 9. The CDR3 runs 18 residues. The CDR3 loop reads CASSLVVLAGGLVNEQFF. The CDR3 DNA reads TGTGCCAGCAGCTTAGTGGTACTAGCGGGGGGGCTAGTCAATGAGCAGTTCTTC. The variable domain in full, with the rest retrieved from reference TRBV7-2 and TRBJ2-1, is GAGVSQSPSNKVTEKGKDVELRCDPISGHTALYWYRQSLGQGLEFLIYFQGNSAPDKSGLPSDRFSAERTGGSVSTLTIQRTQQEDSAVYLCASSLVVLAGGLVNEQFFGPGTRLTVL.

J is TRBJ1-5 and V is TRBV28, with D possibly matching TRBD1 (6 bases). The CDR3 is 15 residues long. Between the trimmed V and J ends, which lost 5 bases and 4 bases, there was a span of 15 bases. CDR1 is MDHEN and CDR2 is SYDVKM in the germline V gene. The CDR3 DNA follows: TGTGCCAGCAGTGGAGGACAGTTCGATAATCAGCCCCAGCATTTT. Its translation is CASSGGQFDNQPQHF. The full variable domain, in which reference TRBV28 and TRBJ1-5 provide the parts outside the CDR3, is DVKVTQSSRYLVKRTGEKVFLECVQDMDHENMFWYRQDPGLGLRLIYFSYDVKMKEKGDIPEGYSVSREKKERFSLILESASTNQTSMYLCASSGGQFDNQPQHFGDGTRLSIL.

This sequence joins TRBV2 and TRBJ1-1; 10 bases align to TRBD1. Germline V lookup: CDR1 SNHLY, CDR2 FYNNEI. The CDR3 is made up of 14 amino acids. Trimming cost V 4 bases and J 5 bases; bases outside gene matches: 4. CDR3 residues: CASSGTGGRTEAFF. CDR3 sequence (DNA): TGTGCCAGCAGTGGGACAGGGGGAAGGACTGAAGCTTTCTTT.

This clone has only a few counts. The J gene is TRBJ1-6, the V gene TRBV27; 7 bases match TRBD1. Per germline, CDR1 MNHEY and CDR2 SMNVEV (reference sequence). Trimming took 5 bases from V and 3 from J; bases not matched to a gene: 4. The CDR3 sequence is 15 residues long. The CDR3 DNA reads TGTGCCAGCAGTGCTAGACAGGGCTATAATTCACCCCTCCACTTT. Translated, it gives CASSARQGYNSPLHF.

The V call is TRBV6-5, the J call TRBJ1-1; D remains unclear. Germline V gene lookup returns CDR1 MNHEY and CDR2 SVGAGI. The V end lost 6 bases, the J end lost 7 bases, and 15 bases lay between the germline ends. The length of the CDR3 is 13 residues. The chain's CDR3 is CASSPSGRYEAFF. The CDR3 bases are TGTGCCAGCAGCCCCTCCGGCAGGTATGAAGCTTTCTTT.

The V call is TRBV7-2, the J call TRBJ2-7, with D tentatively TRBD1 (5 bases). The V end lost 1 base, the J end lost 4 bases, and 8 bases lay between the germline ends. Germline lookup yields CDR1 SGHTA and CDR2 FQGNSA. The CDR3 spans 13 residues. CDR3 amino acids: CASSLGRDYEQYF. The CDR3 DNA follows: TGTGCCAGCAGCTTAGGCAGGGATTACGAGCAGTACTTC.